A selection of T cell receptor beta chains follows, all from one sample in a study of cytomegalovirus exposure and HLA in healthy donors. Sequencing used immunoSEQ multiplex PCR; TCRdb keeps in-frame clones, though not all of them. Of more than 75,000 clones listed, around 76% are singletons. Sequenced input: PBMCs. All receptors derive from a woman in her 50s in good health and CMV-seropositive. The CDR3 runs from the conserved cysteine through the conserved F or W. Each record gives: CDR3 protein, CDR3 DNA, V gene, J gene, clone size, D gene. A D gene is named only where the DNA matches it firmly. Rows may omit the clone size; those that give it use once, few, many or a size class.

CDR3 protein: CASSLLTGPTNEKLFF
CDR3 DNA: TGTGCCAGCAGTCTCTTGACAGGCCCAACTAATGAAAAACTGTTTTTT
V gene: TRBV25-1
J gene: TRBJ1-4
clone size: .
D gene: .

CDR3 protein: CASSELYRTGSYEQYF
CDR3 DNA: TGTGCCAGCAGTGAACTCTATAGGACGGGGTCCTACGAGCAGTACTTC
V gene: TRBV6-1
J gene: TRBJ2-7
clone size: .
D gene: .

CDR3 protein: CASKGQGVRQYF
CDR3 DNA: TGTGCCTCCAAGGGACAGGGAGTACGGCAGTACTTC
V gene: TRBV19
J gene: TRBJ2-7
clone size: .
D gene: TRBD1

CDR3 protein: CASSLDRGSGYNEQFF
CDR3 DNA: TGTGCCAGCAGCTTAGATCGGGGTTCCGGTTACAATGAGCAGTTCTTC
V gene: TRBV11-2
J gene: TRBJ2-1
clone size: few
D gene: .

CDR3 protein: CASSPTSVNTGELFF
CDR3 DNA: TGCGCCAGCAGCCCGACTAGCGTGAACACCGGGGAGCTGTTTTTT
V gene: TRBV5-1
J gene: TRBJ2-2
clone size: .
D gene: TRBD2

CDR3 protein: CASSEAVTNEKLFF
CDR3 DNA: TGTGCCAGCAGTGAGGCTGTTACTAATGAAAAACTGTTTTTT
V gene: TRBV2
J gene: TRBJ1-4
clone size: few
D gene: .

CDR3 protein: CASNLQGSRGYTF
CDR3 DNA: TGTGCCAGCAACTTACAGGGGTCTCGGGGCTACACCTTC
V gene: TRBV9
J gene: TRBJ1-2
clone size: .
D gene: TRBD1

CDR3 protein: CASSRSYSGNTIYF
CDR3 DNA: TGCGCCAGCAGCCGGAGCTACTCTGGAAACACCATATATTTT
V gene: TRBV5-1
J gene: TRBJ1-3
clone size: .
D gene: .

CDR3 protein: CASSFRLAGVETQYF
CDR3 DNA: TGCGCCAGCAGCTTTCGACTAGCGGGAGTAGAGACCCAGTACTTC
V gene: TRBV4-1
J gene: TRBJ2-5
clone size: .
D gene: TRBD2

CDR3 protein: CASSRGSYEQYF
CDR3 DNA: TGTGCCAGCAGCCGGGGGTCCTACGAGCAGTACTTC
V gene: TRBV7-9
J gene: TRBJ2-7
clone size: .
D gene: .

CDR3 protein: CASSLYPAAPLSPEQYF
CDR3 DNA: TGTGCCAGCAGTTTATACCCTGCGGCGCCATTAAGCCCCGAGCAGTACTTC
V gene: TRBV28
J gene: TRBJ2-7
clone size: .
D gene: .

CDR3 protein: CASSFPGNSYEQYF
CDR3 DNA: TGTGCCAGCAGTTTCCCCGGGAACTCCTACGAGCAGTACTTC
V gene: TRBV6-5
J gene: TRBJ2-7
clone size: .
D gene: .

CDR3 protein: CASSLVGGYTF
CDR3 DNA: TGTGCCAGCAGCTTAGTTGGCGGCTACACCTTC
V gene: TRBV7-9
J gene: TRBJ1-2
clone size: .
D gene: .

CDR3 protein: CASRTPGQGSTEAFF
CDR3 DNA: TGTGCCAGCAGAACGCCCGGACAGGGTTCCACTGAAGCTTTCTTT
V gene: TRBV6-5
J gene: TRBJ1-1
clone size: .
D gene: TRBD1

CDR3 protein: CASSSHGGIGEDTF
CDR3 DNA: TGTGCCAGCAGCTCTCACGGGGGGATTGGTGAGGACACCTTC
V gene: TRBV7-2
J gene: TRBJ1-2
clone size: .
D gene: .

CDR3 protein: CASSGQGAKNIQYF
CDR3 DNA: TGTGCCAGCAGTGGACAGGGGGCCAAAAACATTCAGTACTTC
V gene: TRBV2
J gene: TRBJ2-4
clone size: .
D gene: TRBD1

CDR3 protein: CATSRDGLYGYTF
CDR3 DNA: TGTGCCACCAGCAGAGACGGACTCTATGGCTACACCTTC
V gene: TRBV15
J gene: TRBJ1-2
clone size: .
D gene: .

CDR3 protein: CASRIDGGGSYTF
CDR3 DNA: TGTGCCAGCAGGATAGACGGGGGAGGAAGCTACACCTTC
V gene: TRBV6-1
J gene: TRBJ1-2
clone size: .
D gene: .

CDR3 protein: CASSPETGGTDTQYF
CDR3 DNA: TGTGCCAGCTCACCGGAGACAGGGGGAACAGATACGCAGTATTTT
V gene: TRBV18
J gene: TRBJ2-3
clone size: .
D gene: TRBD1

CDR3 protein: CASRGATLETQYF
CDR3 DNA: TGTGCCAGTAGAGGAGCGACTCTAGAGACCCAGTACTTC
V gene: TRBV27
J gene: TRBJ2-5
clone size: .
D gene: .

CDR3 protein: CSVQLRQTNTEAFF
CDR3 DNA: TGCAGCGTACAACTGCGACAGACGAACACTGAAGCTTTCTTT
V gene: TRBV29-1
J gene: TRBJ1-1
clone size: .
D gene: .

CDR3 protein: CASRNSGVGPGNTIYF
CDR3 DNA: TGTGCCAGCAGAAACTCGGGGGTAGGCCCTGGAAACACCATATATTTT
V gene: TRBV27
J gene: TRBJ1-3
clone size: .
D gene: .

CDR3 protein: CASSPGQGNYEQYF
CDR3 DNA: TGTGCCAGCAGCCCCGGACAGGGAAACTACGAGCAGTACTTC
V gene: TRBV9
J gene: TRBJ2-7
clone size: .
D gene: TRBD1

CDR3 protein: CASSLGTVATIEAFF
CDR3 DNA: TGCGCCAGCAGCTTGGGGACAGTCGCCACCATTGAAGCTTTCTTT
V gene: TRBV5-1
J gene: TRBJ1-1
clone size: .
D gene: .

CDR3 protein: CASSPDSRVTGELFF
CDR3 DNA: TGCGCCAGCAGCCCTGACAGTCGGGTTACCGGGGAGCTGTTTTTT
V gene: TRBV4-1
J gene: TRBJ2-2
clone size: .
D gene: .

CDR3 protein: CASSLGGLGQETQYF
CDR3 DNA: TGTGCCAGCAGCTTGGGGGGACTAGGCCAAGAGACCCAGTACTTC
V gene: TRBV7-2
J gene: TRBJ2-5
clone size: .
D gene: TRBD2

CDR3 protein: CASILGQKNTEAFF
CDR3 DNA: TGTGCCAGCATCTTGGGACAGAAGAACACTGAAGCTTTCTTT
V gene: TRBV6-1
J gene: TRBJ1-1
clone size: .
D gene: TRBD1

CDR3 protein: CAISESKGDREQFF
CDR3 DNA: TGTGCCATCAGTGAGTCGAAGGGGGATCGTGAGCAGTTCTTC
V gene: TRBV10-3
J gene: TRBJ2-1
clone size: .
D gene: .

CDR3 protein: CASSEVGPEAFF
CDR3 DNA: TGTGCCAGCAGTGAAGTTGGCCCTGAAGCTTTCTTT
V gene: TRBV6-1
J gene: TRBJ1-1
clone size: .
D gene: .

CDR3 protein: CASSSATSKETQYF
CDR3 DNA: TGCGCCAGCAGCTCAGCGACTAGCAAAGAGACCCAGTACTTC
V gene: TRBV5-1
J gene: TRBJ2-5
clone size: .
D gene: TRBD2

CDR3 protein: CATSRINYGYTF
CDR3 DNA: TGTGCCACCTCGCGGATTAACTATGGCTACACCTTC
V gene: TRBV19
J gene: TRBJ1-2
clone size: .
D gene: .

CDR3 protein: CASSRLGTSGIFNEQFF
CDR3 DNA: TGTGCCAGCAGCCGCCTAGGGACTAGCGGGATTTTCAATGAGCAGTTCTTC
V gene: TRBV7-8
J gene: TRBJ2-1
clone size: .
D gene: TRBD2

CDR3 protein: CSVGKTSTDTQYF
CDR3 DNA: TGCAGCGTTGGGAAGACTAGCACAGATACGCAGTATTTT
V gene: TRBV29-1
J gene: TRBJ2-3
clone size: .
D gene: .